The rows below give T cell receptor beta chains drawn from one sample of a study of T cell repertoires in cytomegalovirus infection. TCRdb reprocessed the reads via MiXCR and lists one record per CDR3 protein. The sample lists fewer than 1,000,000 distinct CDR3 sequences; about a third were seen once. Their specific antigens are unknown. Material: cultured CD8+ T cells from PBMCs, obtained from culture after CMV antigen stimulation. These receptors originate from a human donor in good health (CMV status not recorded). Some clones in this sample may be carry-over from other donors' samples. CDR3s include the opening cysteine and the closing phenylalanine or tryptophan. The order of the fields is clone size, J gene, V gene, D gene, CDR3 protein, CDR3 DNA. A D gene is named only where the DNA matches it firmly. Clone size is given for some rows only: seen once, a few or many times, or a class if the clone is expanded.

few,TRBJ1-1,TRBV14,-,CASSPGDPGGTEAFF,TGTGCCAGCAGCCCTGGGGACCCGGGCGGCACTGAAGCTTTCTTT
many,TRBJ2-1,TRBV7-2,TRBD2,CASSLVRGGQEQFF,TGTGCCAGCAGCTTAGTTCGGGGGGGCCAAGAGCAGTTCTTC
-,TRBJ1-1,TRBV12-3/TRBV12-4,-,CASREGRINTEAFF,TGTGCCAGCAGAGAGGGGCGGATAAACACTGAAGCTTTCTTT
-,TRBJ2-5,TRBV7-6,-,CASSGGTQYF,TGTGCCAGCAGTGGGGGGACCCAGTACTTC
-,TRBJ2-3,TRBV4-1,TRBD2,CASSQASGGDNSRF,TGCGCCAGCAGCCAAGCTAGCGGGGGGGACAATTCACGGTTT
few,TRBJ1-1,TRBV10-3,TRBD1,CAIKDRGSNTEAFF,TGTGCCATCAAAGACAGGGGATCGAACACTGAAGCTTTCTTT
few,TRBJ2-5,TRBV5-5,TRBD1,CASSLGDRQGQETQYF,TGTGCCAGCAGCTTGGGGGACAGGCAAGGCCAAGAGACCCAGTACTTT
-,TRBJ1-1,TRBV20-1,-,CSARNRAGFGMNTEAFF,TGCAGTGCTAGAAACAGGGCGGGTTTTGGGATGAACACCGAAGCTTTCTTT
many,TRBJ2-5,TRBV7-8,-,CASSSYGGKETQYF,TGTGCCAGCAGCTCCTATGGGGGAAAAGAGACCCAGTACTTC
-,TRBJ2-3,TRBV6-1,TRBD2,CASGILAGDTDTQYF,TGTGCCAGCGGCATACTAGCGGGCGACACAGATACGCAGTATTTT
few,TRBJ2-3,TRBV7-3,-,CASGSPGTDTQYF,TGTGCCAGCGGCTCACCCGGCACAGATACGCAGTATTTT
-,TRBJ1-1,TRBV11-1,-,CASSLVTRETTEAFF,TGTGCCAGCAGCTTAGTCACCAGGGAGACCACTGAAGCTTTCTTT
many,TRBJ1-5,TRBV7-8,-,CASSLGEPQHF,TGTGCCAGCAGCTTAGGGGAGCCCCAGCATTTT
few,TRBJ1-4,TRBV6-5,-,CASTLTQFATNEKLFF,TGTGCCAGCACTTTGACACAATTTGCAACTAATGAAAAACTGTTTTTT
few,TRBJ2-7,TRBV7-6,-,CASSLAGDWWEQYF,TGTGCCAGCAGCTTAGCCGGGGACTGGTGGGAGCAGTACTTC
-,TRBJ2-3,TRBV29-1,-,CSAEQDTDTQYF,TGCAGCGCTGAACAGGACACAGATACGCAGTATTTT
many,TRBJ2-7,TRBV5-4,TRBD1,CATTGGSSYEQYF,TGTGCCACTACAGGGGGTAGCTCCTACGAGCAGTACTTC
few,TRBJ2-1,TRBV24-1,-,CATSDSRQGSYNEQFF,TGTGCCACCAGTGATTCTCGGCAGGGCTCCTACAATGAGCAGTTCTTC
many,TRBJ1-1,TRBV28,-,CASSSLGLEAFF,TGTGCCAGCAGTTCCCTTGGCCTTGAAGCTTTCTTT
-,TRBJ2-3,TRBV10-3,-,CAISDRASTDTQYF,TGTGCCATCAGTGACCGGGCCAGCACAGATACGCAGTATTTT
many,TRBJ2-5,TRBV7-2,-,CASSLVPYQETQYF,TGTGCCAGCAGCTTAGTCCCCTACCAAGAGACCCAGTACTTC
-,TRBJ2-5,TRBV7-6,TRBD2,CASSLVWGGQETQYF,TGTGCCAGCAGCTTAGTGTGGGGGGGGCAAGAGACCCAGTACTTC
-,TRBJ2-1,TRBV4-1,-,CASSQPWTPEQFF,TGCGCCAGCAGCCAACCTTGGACGCCAGAGCAGTTCTTC
-,TRBJ2-5,TRBV12-3/TRBV12-4,-,CASSFQAGNDQETQYF,TGTGCCAGCAGTTTCCAGGCAGGGAACGACCAAGAGACCCAGTACTTC
few,TRBJ2-1,TRBV11-2,TRBD1,CASSPGTGINEQFF,TGTGCCAGCAGTCCCGGGACAGGGATCAATGAGCAGTTCTTC
many,TRBJ2-3,TRBV7-2,TRBD2,CASSQEVRLAGITDTQYF,TGTGCCAGCAGCCAGGAAGTACGACTAGCGGGAATCACAGATACGCAGTATTTT
few,TRBJ2-3,TRBV7-9,-,CASSLRLGDTQYF,TGTGCCAGCAGCTTAAGACTCGGAGATACGCAGTATTTT
few,TRBJ2-2,TRBV6-2/TRBV6-3,TRBD1,CASSSRGPAGELFF,TGTGCCAGCAGTAGTAGGGGGCCAGCCGGGGAGCTGTTTTTT
-,TRBJ2-1,TRBV5-1,-,CASSSAYSSYNEQFF,TGCGCCAGCAGCTCTGCGTACTCTTCATACAATGAGCAGTTCTTC
-,TRBJ1-5,TRBV19,TRBD1,CASRDRGQGNQPQHF,TGTGCCAGTAGGGACAGGGGACAGGGAAATCAGCCCCAGCATTTT
few,TRBJ2-1,TRBV9,-,CASSVGTGAENEQFF,TGTGCCAGCAGCGTAGGGACGGGGGCCGAAAATGAGCAGTTCTTC